Here is one TCR beta chain with its context. The length of the CDR3 is 19 residues. The V gene's germline CDR1 is SQVTM and CDR2 ANQGSEA. Trimming shortened V by 0 bases and J by 4 bases, and 24 bases separated the two germline ends. The multiple sclerosis controls were treatment-naive patients with relapsing-remitting disease that was stable or active. Negative magnetic isolation gave CD8+ and CD4+ cells; FACS enriched CD8+ TEMRA. Reverse transcription of roughly 0.45 to 1 ug RNA was performed with random hexamers. Coverage of TCR beta CDR3 amplification by immunoSEQ multiplex PCR extended to 54 Vbeta and 13 Jbeta. TCRdb passed the immunoSEQ multiplex PCR reads through MiXCR, listing each CDR3 protein once. The repertoire holds a few hundred thousand distinct CDR3 sequences, with about 82% as singletons. The entry originates in a study of CD8 T cells in Susac syndrome.

The chain employs TRBV29-1 and TRBJ2-2; the D gene is possibly TRBD1 (8 bases). The TCR sequence derives from a human donor with multiple sclerosis. The sequenced sample consisted of CD8+ T cells from PBMCs. The DNA for the CDR3 is TGCAGCGTTGAAGATCTCCTGGGGGGGCAGGGGGCCTCCACCGGGGAGCTGTTTTTT. This codes for CSVEDLLGGQGASTGELFF.